This T cell receptor (beta chain) was obtained from a study of shared clonotypes between healthy human individuals. Germline loops: CDR1 MNHNS, CDR2 SASEGT. CDR3 length equals 14 residues. The trim removed 1 base at V and 5 bases at J, leaving 1 base unmatched. Clones were read by immunoSEQ multiplex PCR, and TCRdb kept only the in-frame ones, dropping some. The profile covers a few hundred thousand clones, with around three quarters appearing a single time and roughly 12% taken by the ten largest. This clonotype was sampled from a woman between 40 and 55 years old in good health. Some clones in this sample may be carry-over from other donors' samples. V usage is TRBV6-1 and J usage is TRBJ2-3; 9 bases line up with TRBD1. Material for sequencing was PBMCs. The CDR3 loop reads CASSEGTGVDTQYF. The CDR3 bases are TGTGCCAGCAGTGAAGGGACAGGGGTAGATACGCAGTATTTT.